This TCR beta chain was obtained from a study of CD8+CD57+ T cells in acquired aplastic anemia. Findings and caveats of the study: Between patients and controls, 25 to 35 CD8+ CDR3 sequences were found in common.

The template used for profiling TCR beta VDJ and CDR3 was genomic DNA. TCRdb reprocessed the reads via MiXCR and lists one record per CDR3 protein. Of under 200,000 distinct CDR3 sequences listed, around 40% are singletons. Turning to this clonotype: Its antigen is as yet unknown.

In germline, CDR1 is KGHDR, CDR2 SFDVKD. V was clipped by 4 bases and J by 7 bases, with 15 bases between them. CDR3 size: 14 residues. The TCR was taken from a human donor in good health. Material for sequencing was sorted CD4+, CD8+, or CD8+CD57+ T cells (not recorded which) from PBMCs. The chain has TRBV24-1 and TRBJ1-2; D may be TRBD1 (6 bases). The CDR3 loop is CATSDEVTGTGYTF. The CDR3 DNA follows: TGTGCCACCAGTGACGAAGTGACAGGTACTGGCTACACCTTC.